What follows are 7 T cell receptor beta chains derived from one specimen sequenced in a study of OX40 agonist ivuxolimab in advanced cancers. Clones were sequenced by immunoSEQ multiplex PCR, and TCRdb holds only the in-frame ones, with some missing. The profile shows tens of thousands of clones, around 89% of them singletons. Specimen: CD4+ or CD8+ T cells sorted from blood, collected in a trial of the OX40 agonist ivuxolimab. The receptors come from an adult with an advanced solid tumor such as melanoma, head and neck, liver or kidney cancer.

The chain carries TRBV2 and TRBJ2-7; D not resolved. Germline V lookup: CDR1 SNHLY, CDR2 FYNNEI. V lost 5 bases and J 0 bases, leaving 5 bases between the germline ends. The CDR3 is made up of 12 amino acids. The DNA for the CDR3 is TGTGCCAGCAGTAGGAGCTCCTACGAGCAGTACTTC. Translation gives CASSRSSYEQYF.

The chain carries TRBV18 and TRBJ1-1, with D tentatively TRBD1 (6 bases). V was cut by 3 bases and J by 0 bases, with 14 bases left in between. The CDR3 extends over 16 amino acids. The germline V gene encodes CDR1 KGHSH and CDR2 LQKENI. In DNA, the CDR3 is TGTGCCAGCTCACCGGGGGGCGGTTATATGAACACTGAAGCTTTCTTT. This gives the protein CASSPGGGYMNTEAFF. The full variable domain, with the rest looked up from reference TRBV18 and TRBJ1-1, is NAGVMQNPRHLVRRRGQEARLRCSPMKGHSHVYWYRQLPEEGLKFMVYLQKENIIDESGMPKERFSAEFPKEGPSILRIQQVVRGDSAAYFCASSPGGGYMNTEAFFGQGTRLTVV.

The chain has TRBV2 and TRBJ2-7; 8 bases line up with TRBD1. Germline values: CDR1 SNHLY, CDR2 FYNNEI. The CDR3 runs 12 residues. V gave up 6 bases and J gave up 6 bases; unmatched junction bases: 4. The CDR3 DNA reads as TGTGCCAGCAGCGGACAGGGCCGCGAGCAGTACTTC. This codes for CASSGQGREQYF. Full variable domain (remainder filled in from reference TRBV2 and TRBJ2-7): EPEVTQTPSHQVTQMGQEVILRCVPISNHLYFYWYRQILGQKVEFLVSFYNNEISEKSEIFDDQFSVERPDGSNFTLKIRSTKLEDSAMYFCASSGQGREQYFGPGTRLTVT.

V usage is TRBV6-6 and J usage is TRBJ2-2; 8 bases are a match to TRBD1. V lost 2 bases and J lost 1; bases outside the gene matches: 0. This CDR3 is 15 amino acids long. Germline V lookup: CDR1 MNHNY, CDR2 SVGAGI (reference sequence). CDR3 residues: CASSYGQGNTGELFF. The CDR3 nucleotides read TGTGCCAGCAGTTACGGACAGGGGAACACCGGGGAGCTGTTTTTT.

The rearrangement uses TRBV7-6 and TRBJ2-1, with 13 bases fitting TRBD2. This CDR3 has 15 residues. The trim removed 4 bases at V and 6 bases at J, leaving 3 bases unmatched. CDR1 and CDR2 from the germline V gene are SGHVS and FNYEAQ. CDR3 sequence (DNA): TGTGCCAGCAGCTCCGGACTAGCGGGAGCCAATGAGCAGTTCTTC. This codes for CASSSGLAGANEQFF.

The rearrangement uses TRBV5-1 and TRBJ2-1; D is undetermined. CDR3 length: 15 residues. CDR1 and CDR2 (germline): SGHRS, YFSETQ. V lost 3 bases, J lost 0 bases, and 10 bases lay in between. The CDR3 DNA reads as TGCGCCAGCAGCTCCGCGGTGGGCTCCTACAATGAGCAGTTCTTC. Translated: CASSSAVGSYNEQFF.

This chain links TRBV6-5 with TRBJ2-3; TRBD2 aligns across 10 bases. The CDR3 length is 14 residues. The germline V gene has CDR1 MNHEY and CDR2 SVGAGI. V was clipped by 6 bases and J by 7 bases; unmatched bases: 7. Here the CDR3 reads CASSPGTSEHTQYF. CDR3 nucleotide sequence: TGTGCCAGCAGCCCCGGGACTAGCGAACATACGCAGTATTTT.